The rows below give T cell receptor beta chains drawn from one sample of a study of blood T cell repertoires in COVID-19. The data were produced by immunoSEQ multiplex PCR, yet TCRdb's version contains in-frame clones alone and is incomplete. Of 85,000 to 120,000 clones in the sample, approximately 84% were seen once. The sequencing sample was made of peripheral blood. The receptors derive from a man aged 40-49 years with active or convalescent COVID-19. CDR3s include the opening cysteine and the closing phenylalanine or tryptophan. Fields, in order: D gene, clone size, V gene, J gene, CDR3 DNA, CDR3 protein. D genes are given only for firm matches. Expanded clones are given a class, and other clones once, few, many or no size at all.

d_gene: TRBD2; abundance: -; v_gene: TRBV10-3; j_gene: TRBJ2-1; CDR3nt: TGTGCCACGTCCCCGGGACTAGCTCACAATGAGCAGTTCTTC; CDR3aa: CATSPGLAHNEQFF
d_gene: -; abundance: -; v_gene: TRBV29-1; j_gene: TRBJ1-4; CDR3nt: TGCAGCGTTGCCGGGAGGATGAATAATGAAAAACTGTTTTTT; CDR3aa: CSVAGRMNNEKLFF
d_gene: TRBD1; abundance: few; v_gene: TRBV5-6; j_gene: TRBJ2-2; CDR3nt: TGTGCCAGCAGCCCGATGTCGTTTGGGACAGTCTACACCGGGGAGCTGTTTTTT; CDR3aa: CASSPMSFGTVYTGELFF
d_gene: -; abundance: once; v_gene: TRBV7-6; j_gene: TRBJ2-7; CDR3nt: TGTGCCAGCAGTTCGGAAGCTGGGCTCTCCTACGAGCAGTACTTC; CDR3aa: CASSSEAGLSYEQYF
d_gene: -; abundance: -; v_gene: TRBV10-3; j_gene: TRBJ1-4; CDR3nt: TGTGCCACCCGGGACATAACTGCAACTAATGAAAAACTGTTTTTT; CDR3aa: CATRDITATNEKLFF
d_gene: -; abundance: -; v_gene: TRBV19; j_gene: TRBJ2-7; CDR3nt: TGTGCCAGTACCATCGGGGAGGCCGCCTACGAGCAGTACTTC; CDR3aa: CASTIGEAAYEQYF
d_gene: TRBD1; abundance: -; v_gene: TRBV6-5; j_gene: TRBJ1-1; CDR3nt: TGTGCCAGCAGTTACGGGACAGGCAGGAACACTGAAGCTTTCTTT; CDR3aa: CASSYGTGRNTEAFF
d_gene: TRBD1; abundance: -; v_gene: TRBV19; j_gene: TRBJ1-4; CDR3nt: TGTGCCAGTAGTATCGGACAGGGAAAGGAAAAACTGTTTTTT; CDR3aa: CASSIGQGKEKLFF
d_gene: TRBD1; abundance: -; v_gene: TRBV6-6; j_gene: TRBJ1-5; CDR3nt: TGTGCCAGCAGTCACCGACAGGGGGCGGATAGCAATCAGCCCCAGCATTTT; CDR3aa: CASSHRQGADSNQPQHF
d_gene: TRBD2; abundance: -; v_gene: TRBV3-1/TRBV3-2; j_gene: TRBJ2-3; CDR3nt: TGTGCCAGCAGCCAGCGGGCGGGAGGCACAGATACGCAGTATTTT; CDR3aa: CASSQRAGGTDTQYF
d_gene: -; abundance: -; v_gene: TRBV5-6; j_gene: TRBJ2-3; CDR3nt: TGTGCCAGCAGCCCCAGGGGTCGCACAGATACGCAGTATTTT; CDR3aa: CASSPRGRTDTQYF
d_gene: TRBD2; abundance: -; v_gene: TRBV3-1/TRBV3-2; j_gene: TRBJ2-3; CDR3nt: TGTGCCAGCAGCCAAGACCCCGGAAGACTAGCGAGTGCGGATACGCAGTATTTT; CDR3aa: CASSQDPGRLASADTQYF
d_gene: TRBD1; abundance: -; v_gene: TRBV5-5; j_gene: TRBJ1-5; CDR3nt: TGTGCCAGCAGACGACAGGGGCGCGATGATCAGCCCCAGCATTTT; CDR3aa: CASRRQGRDDQPQHF
d_gene: -; abundance: -; v_gene: TRBV12-5; j_gene: TRBJ1-5; CDR3nt: TGTGCTAGTGGTTCAAGTACAGGTTCCCATCAGCCCCAGCATTTT; CDR3aa: CASGSSTGSHQPQHF
d_gene: TRBD1; abundance: -; v_gene: TRBV5-6; j_gene: TRBJ1-2; CDR3nt: TGTGCCAGCAGCTTAAGCCCGGGACAGGGGGCTAGTGGCTACACCTTC; CDR3aa: CASSLSPGQGASGYTF
d_gene: -; abundance: -; v_gene: TRBV6-6; j_gene: TRBJ2-5; CDR3nt: TGTGCCAGCAGTTACTCGACTCTCACAACGGAGACCCAGTACTTC; CDR3aa: CASSYSTLTTETQYF
d_gene: -; abundance: -; v_gene: TRBV19; j_gene: TRBJ2-2; CDR3nt: TGTGCCAGTAGTATCAGTGCTAACACCGGGGAGCTGTTTTTT; CDR3aa: CASSISANTGELFF
d_gene: -; abundance: -; v_gene: TRBV3-1/TRBV3-2; j_gene: TRBJ1-5; CDR3nt: TGTGCCAGCAGCCCCCAGTATAGCAATCAGCCCCAGCATTTT; CDR3aa: CASSPQYSNQPQHF
d_gene: -; abundance: -; v_gene: TRBV30; j_gene: TRBJ1-5; CDR3nt: TGTGCCTGGAGTGTACAATGGGGGGTAATGGCTCAGCCCCAGCATTTT; CDR3aa: CAWSVQWGVMAQPQHF
d_gene: -; abundance: -; v_gene: TRBV6-5; j_gene: TRBJ1-1; CDR3nt: TGTGCCAGCAGACGAAACAGCGGGATTGGCACTGAAGCTTTCTTT; CDR3aa: CASRRNSGIGTEAFF
d_gene: -; abundance: -; v_gene: TRBV27; j_gene: TRBJ1-1; CDR3nt: TGTGCCAGCAGTCCGCTGCGTCTGAACACTGAAGCTTTCTTT; CDR3aa: CASSPLRLNTEAFF
d_gene: TRBD1; abundance: -; v_gene: TRBV7-6; j_gene: TRBJ2-7; CDR3nt: TGTGCCAGCAGCCCGCAAGCCGGGACAGGGGGGGAGCAGTACTTC; CDR3aa: CASSPQAGTGGEQYF
d_gene: -; abundance: -; v_gene: TRBV9; j_gene: TRBJ2-1; CDR3nt: TGTGCCAGCAGCGTAGGAGGAGGGGGCGGGAATGAGCAGTTCTTC; CDR3aa: CASSVGGGGGNEQFF
d_gene: TRBD1; abundance: once; v_gene: TRBV12-3/TRBV12-4; j_gene: TRBJ1-2; CDR3nt: TGTGCCAGCAGGCCGGACAGGGCTGGCTACACCTTC; CDR3aa: CASRPDRAGYTF
d_gene: TRBD1; abundance: -; v_gene: TRBV5-1; j_gene: TRBJ2-3; CDR3nt: TGCGCCAGCAGCTTAGCCGGGACAGGGGGTTACACAGATACGCAGTATTTT; CDR3aa: CASSLAGTGGYTDTQYF
d_gene: -; abundance: once; v_gene: TRBV11-2; j_gene: TRBJ2-5; CDR3nt: TGTGCCAGCAGCTTAGTTCCCAGGGCAGGGGAGACCCAGTACTTC; CDR3aa: CASSLVPRAGETQYF
d_gene: TRBD1; abundance: -; v_gene: TRBV2; j_gene: TRBJ1-6; CDR3nt: TGTGCCAGCAGGACAGGGGGCGCGATAAATTCACCCCTCCACTTT; CDR3aa: CASRTGGAINSPLHF
d_gene: -; abundance: -; v_gene: TRBV24-1; j_gene: TRBJ2-3; CDR3nt: TGTGCCACCAGTGATGGGGGGAGAACGCAGTATTTT; CDR3aa: CATSDGGRTQYF
d_gene: -; abundance: -; v_gene: TRBV28; j_gene: TRBJ2-7; CDR3nt: TGTGCCAGCAAAATTACAGGGCTCCACGAGCAGTACTTC; CDR3aa: CASKITGLHEQYF
d_gene: -; abundance: once; v_gene: TRBV24-1; j_gene: TRBJ1-2; CDR3nt: TGTGCCACCAAGGACACTAACTATGGCTACACCTTC; CDR3aa: CATKDTNYGYTF
d_gene: -; abundance: -; v_gene: TRBV5-4; j_gene: TRBJ2-5; CDR3nt: TGTGCCAGCAGCTCACCGGACAGACAAGAGACCCAGTACTTC; CDR3aa: CASSSPDRQETQYF
d_gene: TRBD1; abundance: -; v_gene: TRBV15; j_gene: TRBJ1-2; CDR3nt: TGTGCCACCAGCAGAGGGGGACAGTCGGCTAACTATGGCTACACCTTC; CDR3aa: CATSRGGQSANYGYTF
d_gene: TRBD2; abundance: few; v_gene: TRBV11-2; j_gene: TRBJ2-2; CDR3nt: TGTGCCAGCAGCTCCTTCGCTAGCGGGGGCCCGACCGGGGAGCTGTTTTTT; CDR3aa: CASSSFASGGPTGELFF
d_gene: TRBD2; abundance: -; v_gene: TRBV6-5; j_gene: TRBJ2-3; CDR3nt: TGTGCCAGCAGTATAGCGGGGGGGCCTTTAGATACGCAGTATTTT; CDR3aa: CASSIAGGPLDTQYF
d_gene: TRBD2; abundance: few; v_gene: TRBV27; j_gene: TRBJ2-4; CDR3nt: TGTGCCAGCGCTTCCCCCCTTGCGGGGGGGCTTGGGTACATTCAGTACTTC; CDR3aa: CASASPLAGGLGYIQYF
d_gene: TRBD1; abundance: few; v_gene: TRBV29-1; j_gene: TRBJ2-5; CDR3nt: TGCAGCGGGCGGACAGGGGGTACCGAGACCCAGTACTTC; CDR3aa: CSGRTGGTETQYF
d_gene: TRBD1; abundance: -; v_gene: TRBV25-1; j_gene: TRBJ2-5; CDR3nt: TGTGCCAGCAGTGAATCGGGCAGGGGGAAAGAGACCCAGTACTTC; CDR3aa: CASSESGRGKETQYF
d_gene: TRBD1; abundance: -; v_gene: TRBV6-5; j_gene: TRBJ1-1; CDR3nt: TGTGCCAGCAGGGACCCCGGGACAGGGGCCACTGAAGCTTTCTTT; CDR3aa: CASRDPGTGATEAFF
d_gene: TRBD2; abundance: -; v_gene: TRBV7-2; j_gene: TRBJ2-5; CDR3nt: TGTGCCAGCAGCCTGGGGCCTAGCGGGGGGGCCCTAGAGACCCAGTACTTC; CDR3aa: CASSLGPSGGALETQYF
d_gene: TRBD2; abundance: -; v_gene: TRBV19; j_gene: TRBJ2-3; CDR3nt: TGTGCCAGTAGTTTCATAGCGGGGGACACAGATACGCAGTATTTT; CDR3aa: CASSFIAGDTDTQYF
d_gene: TRBD2; abundance: -; v_gene: TRBV3-1/TRBV3-2; j_gene: TRBJ2-3; CDR3nt: TGTGCCAGCAGCCAGCCGGGACTAGCGGGGGGGCCAAGGGATACGCAGTATTTT; CDR3aa: CASSQPGLAGGPRDTQYF
d_gene: TRBD1; abundance: -; v_gene: TRBV18; j_gene: TRBJ1-1; CDR3nt: TGTGCCAGCTCTTACAGGGGGCGAGACACTGAAGCTTTCTTT; CDR3aa: CASSYRGRDTEAFF
d_gene: TRBD1; abundance: few; v_gene: TRBV30; j_gene: TRBJ2-6; CDR3nt: TGTGCCTGGAGTAGGGGCCGGACAGGGCCTGGGGCCAACGTCCTGACTTTC; CDR3aa: CAWSRGRTGPGANVLTF
d_gene: TRBD1; abundance: -; v_gene: TRBV7-2; j_gene: TRBJ2-1; CDR3nt: TGTGCCAGCAGCTTTTGGACAGGGGGATACAATGAGCAGTTCTTC; CDR3aa: CASSFWTGGYNEQFF
d_gene: -; abundance: -; v_gene: TRBV7-2; j_gene: TRBJ1-4; CDR3nt: TGTGCCAGCAGCTTAGGCAGGGAGGTCGGAAAACTGTTTTTT; CDR3aa: CASSLGREVGKLFF